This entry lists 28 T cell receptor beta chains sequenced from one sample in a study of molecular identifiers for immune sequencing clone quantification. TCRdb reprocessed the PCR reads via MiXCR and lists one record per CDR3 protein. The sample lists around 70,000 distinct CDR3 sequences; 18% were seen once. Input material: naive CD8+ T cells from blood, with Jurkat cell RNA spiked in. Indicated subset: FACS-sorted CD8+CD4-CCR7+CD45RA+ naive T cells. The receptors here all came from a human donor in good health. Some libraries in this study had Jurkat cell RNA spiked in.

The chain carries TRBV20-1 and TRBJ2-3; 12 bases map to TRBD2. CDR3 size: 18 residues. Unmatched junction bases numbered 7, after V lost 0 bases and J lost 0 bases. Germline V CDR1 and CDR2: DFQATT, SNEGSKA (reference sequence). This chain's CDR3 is CSARDRTSGIYSTDTQYF. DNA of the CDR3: TGCAGTGCTAGAGACAGGACTAGCGGGATTTATAGCACAGATACGCAGTATTTT.

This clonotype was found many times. DNA of the CDR3: TGTGCCAGCAGCCCAGGACAGGTCAGCTCCTACGAGCAGTACTTC. This gives the protein CASSPGQVSSYEQYF. The rearrangement joins TRBV7-9 to TRBJ2-7, with 7 bases aligning to TRBD1. This CDR3 has 15 amino acids. CDR1 is SEHNR and CDR2 is FQNEAQ in the germline V gene (reference sequence). The trim removed 5 bases at V and 0 bases at J, leaving 7 bases unmatched.

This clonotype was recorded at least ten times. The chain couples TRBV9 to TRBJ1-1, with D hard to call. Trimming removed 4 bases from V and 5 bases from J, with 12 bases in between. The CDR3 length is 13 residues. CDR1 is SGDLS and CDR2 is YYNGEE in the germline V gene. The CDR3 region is CASSPPVATEAFF. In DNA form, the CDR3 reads TGTGCCAGCAGCCCCCCCGTCGCGACTGAAGCTTTCTTT.

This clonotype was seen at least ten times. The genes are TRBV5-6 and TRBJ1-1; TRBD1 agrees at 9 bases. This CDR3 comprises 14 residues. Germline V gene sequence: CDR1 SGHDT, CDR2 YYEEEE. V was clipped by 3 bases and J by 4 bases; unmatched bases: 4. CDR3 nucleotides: TGTGCCAGCAGCTGGGGACAGGGTGGCACTGAAGCTTTCTTT. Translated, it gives CASSWGQGGTEAFF.

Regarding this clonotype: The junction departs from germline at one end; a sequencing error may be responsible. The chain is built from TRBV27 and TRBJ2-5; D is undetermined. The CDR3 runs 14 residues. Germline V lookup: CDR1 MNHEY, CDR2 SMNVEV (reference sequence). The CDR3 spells CASRKVGFVETQYF. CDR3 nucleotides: TGCGCCAGCAGAAAAGTAGGGTTTGTAGAGACCCAGTACTTC.

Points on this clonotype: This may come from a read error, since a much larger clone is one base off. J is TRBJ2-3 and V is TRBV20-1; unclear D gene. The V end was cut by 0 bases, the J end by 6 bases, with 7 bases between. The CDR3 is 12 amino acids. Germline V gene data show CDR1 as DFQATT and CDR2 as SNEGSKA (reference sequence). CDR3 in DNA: TGCAGTGCTAGAGATCCAGGCGATACGCAGTATTTT. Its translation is CSARDPGDTQYF.

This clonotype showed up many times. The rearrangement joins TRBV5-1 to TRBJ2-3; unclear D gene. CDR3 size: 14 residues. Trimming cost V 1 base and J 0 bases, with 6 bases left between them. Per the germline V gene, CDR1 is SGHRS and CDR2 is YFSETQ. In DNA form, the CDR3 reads TGCGCCAGCAGCTTGAGTTTGAGCACAGATACGCAGTATTTT. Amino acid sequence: CASSLSLSTDTQYF.

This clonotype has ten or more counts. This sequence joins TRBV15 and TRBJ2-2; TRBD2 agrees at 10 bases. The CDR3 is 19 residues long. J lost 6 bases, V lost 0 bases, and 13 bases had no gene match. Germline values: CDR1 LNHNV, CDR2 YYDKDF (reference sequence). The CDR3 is CATSRDSSSGSGVPGELFF. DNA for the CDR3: TGTGCCACCAGCAGAGATTCGTCTAGCGGGAGTGGGGTCCCCGGGGAGCTGTTTTTT.

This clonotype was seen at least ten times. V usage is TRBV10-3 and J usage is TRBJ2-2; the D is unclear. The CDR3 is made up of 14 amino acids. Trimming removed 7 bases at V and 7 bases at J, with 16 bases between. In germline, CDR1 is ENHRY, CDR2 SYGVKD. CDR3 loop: CAIKDPPSGGELFF. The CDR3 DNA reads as TGTGCCATCAAGGACCCGCCCTCCGGCGGGGAGCTGTTTTTT.

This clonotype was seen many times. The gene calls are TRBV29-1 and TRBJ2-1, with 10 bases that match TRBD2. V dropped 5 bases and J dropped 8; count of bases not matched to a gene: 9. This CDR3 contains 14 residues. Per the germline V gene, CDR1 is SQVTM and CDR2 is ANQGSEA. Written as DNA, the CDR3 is TGCAGCGTTCCAAGTGCTAGCGGGAGCCATGAGCAGTTCTTC. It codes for CSVPSASGSHEQFF.

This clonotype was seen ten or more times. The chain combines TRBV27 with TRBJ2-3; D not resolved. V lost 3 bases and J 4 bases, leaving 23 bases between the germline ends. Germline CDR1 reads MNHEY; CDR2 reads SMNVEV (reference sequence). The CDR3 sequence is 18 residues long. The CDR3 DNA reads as TGTGCCAGCAGTTTTTCCCCTCAACTTCGGAACTTAGCAGATACGCAGTATTTT. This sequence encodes CASSFSPQLRNLADTQYF.

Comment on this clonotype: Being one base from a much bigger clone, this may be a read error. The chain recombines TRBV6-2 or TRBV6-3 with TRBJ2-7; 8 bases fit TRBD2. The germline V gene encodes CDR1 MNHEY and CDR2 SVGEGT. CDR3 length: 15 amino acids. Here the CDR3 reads CASSYRASGSSERYF. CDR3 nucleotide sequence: TGTGCCAGCAGTTACCGGGCGAGCGGGAGTTCCGAGCGGTACTTC.

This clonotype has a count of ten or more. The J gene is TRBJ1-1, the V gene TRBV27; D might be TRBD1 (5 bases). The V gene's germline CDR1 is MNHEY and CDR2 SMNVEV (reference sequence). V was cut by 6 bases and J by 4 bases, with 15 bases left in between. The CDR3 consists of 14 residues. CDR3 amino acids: CASSLLWTSTEAFF. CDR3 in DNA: TGTGCCAGCAGCCTCTTGTGGACATCCACTGAAGCTTTCTTT.

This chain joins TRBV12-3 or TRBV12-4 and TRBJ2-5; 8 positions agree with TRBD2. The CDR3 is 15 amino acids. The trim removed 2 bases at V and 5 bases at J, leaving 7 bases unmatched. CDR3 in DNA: TGTGCCAGCAGTTTATCGGGAGGGGCGAGGGAGACCCAGTACTTC. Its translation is CASSLSGGARETQYF.

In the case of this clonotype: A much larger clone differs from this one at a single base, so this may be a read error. The CDR3 DNA follows: TGTGCCAGCAGCTTATTGGACAGACTTACTAACTATGGCTGCACCTTC. Residues: CASSLLDRLTNYGCTF. V gene TRBV7-8 combines with J gene TRBJ1-2; TRBD1 is a possible D gene (6 bases). CDR3 size: 16 residues. Germline V gene lookup returns CDR1 SGHVS and CDR2 FQNEAQ.

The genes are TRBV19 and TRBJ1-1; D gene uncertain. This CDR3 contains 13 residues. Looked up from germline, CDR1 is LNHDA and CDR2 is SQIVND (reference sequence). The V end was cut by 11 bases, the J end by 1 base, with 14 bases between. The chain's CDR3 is CAARQVWNTEAFF. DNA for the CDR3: TGTGCCGCCAGGCAGGTTTGGAACACTGAAGCTTTCTTT.

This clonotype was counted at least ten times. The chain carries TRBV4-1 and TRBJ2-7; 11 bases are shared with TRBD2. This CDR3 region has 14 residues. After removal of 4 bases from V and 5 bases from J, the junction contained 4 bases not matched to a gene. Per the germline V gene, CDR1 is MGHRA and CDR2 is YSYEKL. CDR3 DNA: TGCGCCAGCAGCCTGGGACTAGCGGTCGACGAGCAGTACTTC. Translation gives CASSLGLAVDEQYF.

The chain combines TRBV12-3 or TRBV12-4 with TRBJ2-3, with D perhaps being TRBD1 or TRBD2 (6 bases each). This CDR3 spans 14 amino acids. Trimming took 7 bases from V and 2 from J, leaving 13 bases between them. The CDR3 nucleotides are TGTGCCAGCACCCCTCGGGGGCACACAGATACGCAGTATTTT. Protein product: CASTPRGHTDTQYF.

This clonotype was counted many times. The CDR3 nucleotides are TGTGCCAGCAGCTTAGGCCCGGGAAACTATGGCTACACCTTC. Encoded protein: CASSLGPGNYGYTF. This chain joins TRBV11-2 and TRBJ1-2; D not certain. The CDR3 spans 14 residues. Trimming left V 1 base short and J 2 bases short, with 8 bases between. Looked up from germline, CDR1 is SGHAT and CDR2 is FQNNGV.

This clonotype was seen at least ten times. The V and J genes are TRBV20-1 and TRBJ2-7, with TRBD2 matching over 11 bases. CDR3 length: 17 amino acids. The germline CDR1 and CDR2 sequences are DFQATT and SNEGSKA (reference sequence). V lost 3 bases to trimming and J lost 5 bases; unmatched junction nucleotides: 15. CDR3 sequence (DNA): TGCAGTGCTAGGGATAGCGGGAGGGCCTCGCTACCCCACGAGCAGTACTTC. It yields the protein CSARDSGRASLPHEQYF.

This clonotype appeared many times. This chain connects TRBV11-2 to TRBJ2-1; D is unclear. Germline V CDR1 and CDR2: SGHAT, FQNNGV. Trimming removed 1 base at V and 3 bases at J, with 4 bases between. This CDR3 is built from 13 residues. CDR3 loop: CASSLGDYNEQFF. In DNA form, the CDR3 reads TGTGCCAGCAGCTTAGGGGACTACAATGAGCAGTTCTTC.

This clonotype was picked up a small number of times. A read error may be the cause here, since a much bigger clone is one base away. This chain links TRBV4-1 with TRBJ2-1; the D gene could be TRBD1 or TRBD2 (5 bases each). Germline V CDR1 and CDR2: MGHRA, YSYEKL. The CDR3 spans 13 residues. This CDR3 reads CVSSPSRDDEQFF. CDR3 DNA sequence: TGCGTCAGCAGCCCCTCACGGGACGATGAGCAGTTCTTC.

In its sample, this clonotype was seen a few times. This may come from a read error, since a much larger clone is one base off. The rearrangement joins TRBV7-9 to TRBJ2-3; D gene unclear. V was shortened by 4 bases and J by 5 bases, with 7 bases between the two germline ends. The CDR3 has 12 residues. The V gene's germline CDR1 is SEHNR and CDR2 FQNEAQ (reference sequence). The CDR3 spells CASSSDLDTQYF. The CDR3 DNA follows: TGTGCCAGCAGCTCGGATTTAGATACGCAGTATTTT.

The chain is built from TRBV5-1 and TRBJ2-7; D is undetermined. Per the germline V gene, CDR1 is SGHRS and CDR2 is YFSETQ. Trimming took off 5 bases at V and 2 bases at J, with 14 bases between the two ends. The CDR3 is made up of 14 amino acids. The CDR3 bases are TGCGCCAGCAGGCCTCTCGACTCCACCTACGAGCAGTACTTC. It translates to CASRPLDSTYEQYF.

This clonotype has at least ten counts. CDR3 coding DNA: TGTGCCAGCAGTGAGGGGGCTGAGGGAGTTTTATATGAGCAGTTCTTC. It yields the protein CASSEGAEGVLYEQFF. The chain uses TRBV2 and TRBJ2-1; tentatively, D is TRBD1 (6 bases). Germline CDR1 SNHLY, CDR2 FYNNEI. The CDR3 runs to 16 residues. Trimming removed 3 bases from V and 8 bases from J, with 20 bases in between.

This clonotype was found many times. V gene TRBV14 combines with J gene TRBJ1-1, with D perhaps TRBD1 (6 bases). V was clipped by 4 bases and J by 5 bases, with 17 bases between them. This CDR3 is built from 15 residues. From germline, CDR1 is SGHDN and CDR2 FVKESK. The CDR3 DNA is TGTGCCAGCAGCCTCACTGGGGGGCGAGGAACTGAAGCTTTCTTT. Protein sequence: CASSLTGGRGTEAFF. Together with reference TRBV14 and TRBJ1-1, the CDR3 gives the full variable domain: EAGVTQFPSHSVIEKGQTVTLRCDPISGHDNLYWYRRVMGKEIKFLLHFVKESKQDESGMPNNRFLAERTGGTYSTLKVQPAELEDSGVYFCASSLTGGRGTEAFFGQGTRLTVV.

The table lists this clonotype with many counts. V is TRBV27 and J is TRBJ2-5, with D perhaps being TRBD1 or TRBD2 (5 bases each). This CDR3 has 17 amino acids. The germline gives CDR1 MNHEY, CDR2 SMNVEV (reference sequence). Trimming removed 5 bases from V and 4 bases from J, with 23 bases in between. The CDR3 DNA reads TGTGCCAGCAGTCGTTCCATGGGGGATAACCGCGGAGAGACCCAGTACTTC. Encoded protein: CASSRSMGDNRGETQYF.

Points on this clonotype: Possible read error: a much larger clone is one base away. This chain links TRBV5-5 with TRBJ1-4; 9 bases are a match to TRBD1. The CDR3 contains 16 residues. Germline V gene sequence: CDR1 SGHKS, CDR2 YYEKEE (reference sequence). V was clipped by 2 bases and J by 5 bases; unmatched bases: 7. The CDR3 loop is CASSLLPGQGNEKLFF. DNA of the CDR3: TGTGCCAGCAGCTTATTACCGGGACAGGGAAATGAAAAACTGTTTTTT.